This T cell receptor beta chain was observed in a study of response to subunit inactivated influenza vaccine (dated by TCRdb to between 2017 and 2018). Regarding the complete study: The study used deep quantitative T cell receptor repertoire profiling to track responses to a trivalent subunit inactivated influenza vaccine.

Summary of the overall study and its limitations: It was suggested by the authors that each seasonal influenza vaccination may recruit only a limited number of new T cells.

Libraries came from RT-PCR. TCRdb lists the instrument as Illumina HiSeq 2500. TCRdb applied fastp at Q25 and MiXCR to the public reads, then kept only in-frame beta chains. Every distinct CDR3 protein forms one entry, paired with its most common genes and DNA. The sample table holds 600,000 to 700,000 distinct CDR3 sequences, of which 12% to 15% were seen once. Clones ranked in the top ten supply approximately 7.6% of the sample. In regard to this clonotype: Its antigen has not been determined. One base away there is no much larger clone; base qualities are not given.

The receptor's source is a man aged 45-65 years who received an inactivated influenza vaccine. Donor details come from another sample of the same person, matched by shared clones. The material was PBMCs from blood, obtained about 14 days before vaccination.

The DNA reads as follows: TGTGCCAGCAGCTTAGCGTTGCGGGGGGGCCGGGATGAGCAGTTCTTC. This is translated as CASSLALRGGRDEQFF. The rearranged chain carries TRBV7-2 and TRBJ2-1; TRBD2 fits 9 bases in the junction. V ends up 0 bases short and J 8 bases short, with an unmatched junction base count of 8. Counted from cysteine to phenylalanine, this CDR3 has 16 amino acids. CDR3 DNA is the only sequence kept; it has 48 bases, read in frame from the first base. As encoded in the germline V gene, CDR1 is SGHTA while CDR2 is FQGNSA.